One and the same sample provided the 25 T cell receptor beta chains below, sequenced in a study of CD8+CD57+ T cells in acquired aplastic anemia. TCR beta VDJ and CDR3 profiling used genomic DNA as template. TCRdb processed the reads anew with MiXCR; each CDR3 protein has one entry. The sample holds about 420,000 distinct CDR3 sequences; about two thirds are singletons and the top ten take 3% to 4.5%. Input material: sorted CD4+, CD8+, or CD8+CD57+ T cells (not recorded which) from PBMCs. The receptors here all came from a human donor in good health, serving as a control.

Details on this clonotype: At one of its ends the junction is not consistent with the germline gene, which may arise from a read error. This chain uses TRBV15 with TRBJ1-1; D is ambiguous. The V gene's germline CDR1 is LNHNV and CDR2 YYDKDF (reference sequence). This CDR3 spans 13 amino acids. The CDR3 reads CASSQELSSEPFF. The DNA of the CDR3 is TGTGCCAGCAGCCAAGAATTAAGCTCTGAACCTTTCTTC.

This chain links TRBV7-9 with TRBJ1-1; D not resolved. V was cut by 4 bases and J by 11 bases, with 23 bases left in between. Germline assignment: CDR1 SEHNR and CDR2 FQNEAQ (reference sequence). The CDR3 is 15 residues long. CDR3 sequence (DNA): TGTGCCAGCAGCTCCTCCTTTGGCTACACCTTTGATGCTTTCTTT. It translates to CASSSSFGYTFDAFF.

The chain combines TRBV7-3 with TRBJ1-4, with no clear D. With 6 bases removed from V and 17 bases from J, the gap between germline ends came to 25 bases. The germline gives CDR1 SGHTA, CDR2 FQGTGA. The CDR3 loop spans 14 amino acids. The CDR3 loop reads CASSGTRLNAPLFF. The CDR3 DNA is TGTGCCAGCAGTGGCACGCGTCTCAATGCACCACTATTTTTT.

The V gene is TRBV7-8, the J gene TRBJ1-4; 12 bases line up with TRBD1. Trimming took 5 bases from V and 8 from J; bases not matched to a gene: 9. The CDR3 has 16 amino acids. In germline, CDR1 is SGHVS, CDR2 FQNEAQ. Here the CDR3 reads CASSLSRDRGREKLFF. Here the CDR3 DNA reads TGTGCCAGCAGCCTCTCAAGGGACAGGGGGCGGGAAAAACTGTTTTTT.

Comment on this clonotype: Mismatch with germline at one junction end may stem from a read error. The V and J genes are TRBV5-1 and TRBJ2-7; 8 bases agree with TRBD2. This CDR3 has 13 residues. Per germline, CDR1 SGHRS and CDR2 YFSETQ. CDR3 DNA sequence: TGTGCCAGCAGCCCCGGGAGGGGGGCGGAGCAGTACTTC. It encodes CASSPGRGAEQYF. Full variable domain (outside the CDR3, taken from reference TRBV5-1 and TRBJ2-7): KAGVTQTPRYLIKTRGQQVTLSCSPISGHRSVSWYQQTPGQGLQFLFEYFSETQRNKGNFPGRFSGRQFSNSRSEMNVSTLELGDSALYLCASSPGRGAEQYFGPGTRLTVT.

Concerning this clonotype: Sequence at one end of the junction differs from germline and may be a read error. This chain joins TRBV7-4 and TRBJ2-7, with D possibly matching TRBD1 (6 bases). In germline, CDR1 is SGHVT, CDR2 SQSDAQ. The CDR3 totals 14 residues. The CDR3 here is CASSGGRGFYGQHF. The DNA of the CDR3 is TGTGCCAGCAGCGGGGGCAGGGGATTCTACGGGCAGCACTTC.

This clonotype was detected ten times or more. DNA for the CDR3: TGCAGTGCTAGGGAAGGGGCAACTGTCTCTGGAAACACCATATATTTT. This translates into CSAREGATVSGNTIYF. The chain employs TRBV20-1 and TRBJ1-3; tentatively, D is TRBD1 (5 bases). V lost 3 bases and J 0 bases, leaving 15 bases between the germline ends. This CDR3 is built from 16 residues. Germline V gives CDR1 DFQATT, CDR2 SNEGSKA (reference sequence).

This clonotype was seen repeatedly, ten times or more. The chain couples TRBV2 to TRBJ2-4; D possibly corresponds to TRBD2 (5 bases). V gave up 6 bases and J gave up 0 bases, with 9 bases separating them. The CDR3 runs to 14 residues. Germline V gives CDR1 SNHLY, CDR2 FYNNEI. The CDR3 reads CASSRDLAKNIQYF. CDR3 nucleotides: TGTGCCAGCAGCCGGGATCTAGCCAAAAACATTCAGTACTTC.

The chain's CDR3 is CASSLARNSKPPTQYF. Written as DNA, the CDR3 is TGTGCCAGCAGCTTAGCCAGGAATAGCAAACCACCTACGCAGTATTTT. The chain links TRBV9 to TRBJ2-3, with no clear D. The CDR3 sequence is 16 residues long. Germline V CDR1 and CDR2: SGDLS, YYNGEE. V dropped 4 bases and J dropped 8 bases, with 23 bases sitting between them. The variable domain in full, with the rest retrieved from reference TRBV9 and TRBJ2-3, is DSGVTQTPKHLITATGQRVTLRCSPRSGDLSVYWYQQSLDQGLQFLIQYYNGEERAKGNILERFSAQQFPDLHSELNLSSLELGDSALYFCASSLARNSKPPTQYFGPGTRLTVL.

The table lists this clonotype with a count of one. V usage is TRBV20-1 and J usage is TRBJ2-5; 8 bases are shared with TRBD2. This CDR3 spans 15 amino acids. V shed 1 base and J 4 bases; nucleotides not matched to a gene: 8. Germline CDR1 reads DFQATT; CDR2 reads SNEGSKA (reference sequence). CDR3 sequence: CSARVGGSGGETQYF. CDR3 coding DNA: TGCAGTGCTAGAGTTGGAGGGAGCGGGGGAGAGACCCAGTACTTC.

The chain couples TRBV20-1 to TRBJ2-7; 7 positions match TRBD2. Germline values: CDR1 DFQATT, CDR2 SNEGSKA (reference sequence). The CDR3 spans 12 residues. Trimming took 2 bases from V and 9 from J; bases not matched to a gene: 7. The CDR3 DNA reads TGCAGTGCTAGACAAGGAACGGGGGGGCAGTACTTC. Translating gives CSARQGTGGQYF.

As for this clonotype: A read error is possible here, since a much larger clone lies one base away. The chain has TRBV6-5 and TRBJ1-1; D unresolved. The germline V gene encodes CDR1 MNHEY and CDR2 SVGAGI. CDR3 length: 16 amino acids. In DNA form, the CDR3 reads TGTGCCACCAGTTACGAAGGAGCCGTGTGGGGCACTGAAGCTTTCTTT. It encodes CATSYEGAVWGTEAFF.

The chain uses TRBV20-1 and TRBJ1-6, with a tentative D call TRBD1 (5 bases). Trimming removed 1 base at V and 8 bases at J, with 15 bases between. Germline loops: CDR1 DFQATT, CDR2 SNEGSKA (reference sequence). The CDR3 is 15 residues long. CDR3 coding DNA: TGCAGTGCTAGAGGGGCGGTCGGGGGTGATTCACCCCTCCACTTT. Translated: CSARGAVGGDSPLHF.

Here the CDR3 reads CSASGRYLLGENNEQFF. CDR3 coding DNA: TGCAGTGCTAGTGGGCGATATCTTTTAGGGGAGAACAATGAGCAGTTCTTC. This sequence joins TRBV20-1 and TRBJ2-1; D may correspond to TRBD1 or TRBD2 (5 bases each). The CDR3 is 17 amino acids. CDR1 and CDR2 from the germline V gene are DFQATT and SNEGSKA (reference sequence). Trimming shortened V by 3 bases and J by 5 bases, and 23 bases separated the two germline ends.

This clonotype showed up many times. CDR3 in DNA: TGCAGTGCCTCAAAAAGCGGGGGGCTAAACAATGAGCAGTTCTTC. Translating it yields CSASKSGGLNNEQFF. The chain is built from TRBV20-1 and TRBJ2-1; 9 bases line up with TRBD2. CDR1 is DFQATT and CDR2 is SNEGSKA in the germline V gene (reference sequence). The CDR3 has 15 amino acids. Germline trimming cut 6 bases from V and 5 bases from J; bases unmatched to any gene: 11.

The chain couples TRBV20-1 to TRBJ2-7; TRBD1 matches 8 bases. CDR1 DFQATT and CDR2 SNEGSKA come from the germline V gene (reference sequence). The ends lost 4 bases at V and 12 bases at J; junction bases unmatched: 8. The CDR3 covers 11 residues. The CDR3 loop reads CSAMGQEGPYF. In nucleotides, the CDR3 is TGCAGTGCTATGGGACAGGAAGGACCGTACTTC.

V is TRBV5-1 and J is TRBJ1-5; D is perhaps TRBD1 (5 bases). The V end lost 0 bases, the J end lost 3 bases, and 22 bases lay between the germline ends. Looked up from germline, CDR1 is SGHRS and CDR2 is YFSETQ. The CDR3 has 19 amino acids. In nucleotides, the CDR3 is TGCGCCAGCAGCTTGGCGCGACCTCGGGGGGATGTGGACAATCAGCCCCAGCATTTT. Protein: CASSLARPRGDVDNQPQHF.

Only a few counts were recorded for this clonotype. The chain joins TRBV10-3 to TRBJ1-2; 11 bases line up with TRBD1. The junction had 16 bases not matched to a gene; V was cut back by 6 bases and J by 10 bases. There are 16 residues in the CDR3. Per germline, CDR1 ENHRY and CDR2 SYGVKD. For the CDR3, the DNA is TGTGCCATCAGAACGGACAGGGGGCGCTTAATAGGTGACTACACCTTC. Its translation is CAIRTDRGRLIGDYTF.

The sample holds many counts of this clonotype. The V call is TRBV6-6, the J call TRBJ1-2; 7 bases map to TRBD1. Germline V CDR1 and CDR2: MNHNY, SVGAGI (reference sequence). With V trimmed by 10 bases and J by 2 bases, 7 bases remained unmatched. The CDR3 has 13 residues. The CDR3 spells CATFLDRNYGYTF. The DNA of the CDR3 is TGTGCCACGTTTTTGGACAGGAACTATGGCTACACCTTC.

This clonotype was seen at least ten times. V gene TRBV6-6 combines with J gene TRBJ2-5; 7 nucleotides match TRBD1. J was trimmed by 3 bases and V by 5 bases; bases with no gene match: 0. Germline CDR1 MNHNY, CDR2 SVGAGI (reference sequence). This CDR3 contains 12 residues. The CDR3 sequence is CASSDREETQYF. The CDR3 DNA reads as TGTGCCAGCAGTGACAGGGAAGAGACCCAGTACTTC.

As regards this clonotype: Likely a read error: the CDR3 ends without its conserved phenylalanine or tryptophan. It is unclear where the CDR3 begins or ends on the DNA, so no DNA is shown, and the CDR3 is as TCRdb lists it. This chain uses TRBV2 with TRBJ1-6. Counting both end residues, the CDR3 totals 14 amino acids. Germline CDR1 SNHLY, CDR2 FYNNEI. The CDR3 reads CASSGDLDNSPLQS.

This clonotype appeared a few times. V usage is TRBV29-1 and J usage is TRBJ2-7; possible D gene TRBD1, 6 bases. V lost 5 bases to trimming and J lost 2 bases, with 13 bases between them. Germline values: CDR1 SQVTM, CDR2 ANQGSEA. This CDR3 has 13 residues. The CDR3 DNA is TGCAGCGTTACGGAAACAGGGACCTACGAGCAGTACTTC. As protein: CSVTETGTYEQYF.

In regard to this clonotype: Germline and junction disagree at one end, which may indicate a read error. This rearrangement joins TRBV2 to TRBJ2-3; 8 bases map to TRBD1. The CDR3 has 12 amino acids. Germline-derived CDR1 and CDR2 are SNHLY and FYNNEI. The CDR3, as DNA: TGTGCCAGCACAGGGGGGACAGGTACGCAGTATTTT. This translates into CASTGGTGTQYF.

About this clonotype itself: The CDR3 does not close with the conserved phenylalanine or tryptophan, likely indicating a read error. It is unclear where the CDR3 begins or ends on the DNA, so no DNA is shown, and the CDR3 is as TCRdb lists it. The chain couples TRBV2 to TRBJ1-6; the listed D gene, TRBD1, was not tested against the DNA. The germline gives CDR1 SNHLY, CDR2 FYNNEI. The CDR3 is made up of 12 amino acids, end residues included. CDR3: CASSSRGTGTGG.

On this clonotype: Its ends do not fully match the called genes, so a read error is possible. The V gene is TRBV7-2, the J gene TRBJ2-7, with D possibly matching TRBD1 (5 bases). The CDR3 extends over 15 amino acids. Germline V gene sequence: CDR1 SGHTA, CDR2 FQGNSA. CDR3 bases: TGCGCCAGCAGCCGCCTTGACAGTACCGACTACGAGCAGTACTTC. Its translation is CASSRLDSTDYEQYF.